Listed below are T cell receptor beta chains from one sample, sequenced in a study of T cell responses to AZD1222 COVID-19 vaccine. Assay used: immunoSEQ multiplex PCR; TCRdb lists only in-frame clones, some missing. Of around 84,000 clones listed, 80% to 90% are singletons. The sample here was peripheral blood, taken 28 days after the second AZD1222 dose. Receptors originate from an adult who received the AZD1222 COVID-19 vaccine. The CDR3 runs from the conserved cysteine through the conserved F or W. Each record gives: J gene, clone size, D gene, V gene, CDR3 DNA, CDR3 protein. The D gene is left open where the match is weak. Expanded clones are given a class, and other clones once, few, many or no size at all.

j_gene: TRBJ2-1; abundance: .; d_gene: TRBD2; v_gene: TRBV11-2; CDR3nt: TGTGCCAGCAGCCCCTGGGGTCGGGGGGGGTACAATGAGCAGTTCTTC; CDR3aa: CASSPWGRGGYNEQFF
j_gene: TRBJ1-1; abundance: .; d_gene: TRBD1; v_gene: TRBV12-3/TRBV12-4; CDR3nt: TGTGCCAGCAGCACAGGGGCAGGCACCGAAGCTTTCTTT; CDR3aa: CASSTGAGTEAFF
j_gene: TRBJ1-5; abundance: .; d_gene: .; v_gene: TRBV19; CDR3nt: TGTGCCAGTAGTATAGTGTTCACAGAAAATCAGCCCCAGCATTTT; CDR3aa: CASSIVFTENQPQHF
j_gene: TRBJ1-3; abundance: .; d_gene: .; v_gene: TRBV2; CDR3nt: TGTGCCAGCACATTTGGACAGAACTCTGGAAACACCATATATTTT; CDR3aa: CASTFGQNSGNTIYF
j_gene: TRBJ1-5; abundance: .; d_gene: .; v_gene: TRBV28; CDR3nt: TGTGCCAGCAGCAAGGTGGATTATAGCAATCAGCCCCAGCATTTT; CDR3aa: CASSKVDYSNQPQHF
j_gene: TRBJ2-2; abundance: .; d_gene: .; v_gene: TRBV6-4; CDR3nt: TGTGCCAGCAGTGTAGACAGGAACACCGGGGAGCTGTTTTTT; CDR3aa: CASSVDRNTGELFF
j_gene: TRBJ2-3; abundance: .; d_gene: TRBD2; v_gene: TRBV18; CDR3nt: TGTGCCAGCTCACCACAGAGTTCGGGACTAGTCTTAGATACGCAGTATTTT; CDR3aa: CASSPQSSGLVLDTQYF
j_gene: TRBJ1-2; abundance: .; d_gene: TRBD1; v_gene: TRBV7-8; CDR3nt: TGTGCCAGCAGCCGTGACAGGGCTGGCTACACCTTC; CDR3aa: CASSRDRAGYTF
j_gene: TRBJ2-3; abundance: .; d_gene: .; v_gene: TRBV11-3; CDR3nt: TGTGCCAGCAGTCCTGGAATAGGCGGCACAGATACGCAGTATTTT; CDR3aa: CASSPGIGGTDTQYF
j_gene: TRBJ1-1; abundance: .; d_gene: .; v_gene: TRBV28; CDR3nt: TGTGCCAGCAGTTCCCCACCCGCGGGGAAAACTACTGAAGCTTTCTTT; CDR3aa: CASSSPPAGKTTEAFF
j_gene: TRBJ2-7; abundance: once; d_gene: .; v_gene: TRBV20-1; CDR3nt: TGCAGTGCTAGGGCCTCCTACGAGCAGTACTTC; CDR3aa: CSARASYEQYF
j_gene: TRBJ2-3; abundance: .; d_gene: TRBD2; v_gene: TRBV3-1/TRBV3-2; CDR3nt: TGTGCCAGCAGCCAACGTACGGGGGGGACAGATACGCAGTATTTT; CDR3aa: CASSQRTGGTDTQYF
j_gene: TRBJ1-5; abundance: .; d_gene: .; v_gene: TRBV19; CDR3nt: TGTGCCAGTAGGCAGGGTAATCAGCCCCAGCATTTT; CDR3aa: CASRQGNQPQHF
j_gene: TRBJ1-5; abundance: once; d_gene: TRBD1; v_gene: TRBV28; CDR3nt: TGTGCCAGCAGTATACAGGGGGCTCAGCCCCAGCATTTT; CDR3aa: CASSIQGAQPQHF
j_gene: TRBJ2-2; abundance: .; d_gene: .; v_gene: TRBV19; CDR3nt: TGTGCCAGTAGAACGGGGGCGGTAAACACCGGGGAGCTGTTTTTT; CDR3aa: CASRTGAVNTGELFF
j_gene: TRBJ2-7; abundance: .; d_gene: TRBD1; v_gene: TRBV6-5; CDR3nt: TGTGCCAGCAGTTACTCTTTTGGGGACAGCCCATACGAGCAGTACTTC; CDR3aa: CASSYSFGDSPYEQYF
j_gene: TRBJ2-7; abundance: .; d_gene: .; v_gene: TRBV7-2; CDR3nt: TGTGCCAGCAGCCAAGACCTGTCCTACGAGCAGTACTTC; CDR3aa: CASSQDLSYEQYF
j_gene: TRBJ2-7; abundance: .; d_gene: TRBD1; v_gene: TRBV7-6; CDR3nt: TGTGCCAGCAGCTTAGTTCCCCAAACGGGACAGGGGGCCTACGAGCAGTACTTC; CDR3aa: CASSLVPQTGQGAYEQYF
j_gene: TRBJ1-1; abundance: .; d_gene: .; v_gene: TRBV5-1; CDR3nt: TGCGCCAGCAGCCCCCCGGCAGGGGAAGCTTTCTTT; CDR3aa: CASSPPAGEAFF
j_gene: TRBJ1-2; abundance: .; d_gene: TRBD1; v_gene: TRBV5-1; CDR3nt: TGCGCCAGCAGCTTAGACAGGGGGAACTATGGCTACACCTTC; CDR3aa: CASSLDRGNYGYTF
j_gene: TRBJ1-6; abundance: .; d_gene: TRBD1; v_gene: TRBV28; CDR3nt: TGTGCCAGCAGCCGAATACAGGGGGGAGGCTCACCCCTCCACTTT; CDR3aa: CASSRIQGGGSPLHF
j_gene: TRBJ1-3; abundance: .; d_gene: .; v_gene: TRBV11-2; CDR3nt: TGTGCCAGCAGCACCGACAGGATTGGAAACACCATATATTTT; CDR3aa: CASSTDRIGNTIYF
j_gene: TRBJ1-1; abundance: .; d_gene: .; v_gene: TRBV19; CDR3nt: TGTGCCAGTAGTATAGTCCGGGGGGTGGAGGATGCTTTCTTT; CDR3aa: CASSIVRGVEDAFF
j_gene: TRBJ1-1; abundance: .; d_gene: .; v_gene: TRBV10-3; CDR3nt: TGTGCCATAGGAGGCAGGAACACTGAAGCTTTCTTT; CDR3aa: CAIGGRNTEAFF